This TCR beta chain stems from a study of breast tumors, draining lymph nodes, adjacent tissues. TCRdb re-called the multiplex PCR reads through MiXCR, storing one row per CDR3 protein. The table records 150,000 to 200,000 distinct CDR3 sequences, 30% to 35% of them present only once. Axillary draining lymph nodes of breast cancer patients supplied the node samples. Worth noting for this clonotype: The DNA is omitted, as the CDR3 cannot be located on it reliably, and the CDR3 follows TCRdb's listing.

The CDR3 has 20 residues if both end residues are counted. The germline gives CDR1 SGHTA, CDR2 FQGTGA. The chain employs TRBV7-3 and TRBJ2-5; the table's D call, TRBD2, was not checked against the DNA. The TCR sequence derives from a female donor with breast cancer. Some clones in this sample may be carry-over from other donors' samples. Input material: axillary lymph node tissue. Here the CDR3 reads CASSPGTHYGYTFGSGTQYF.